The clone carrying this T cell receptor beta chain was detected a few times. This record belongs to a study of blood T cell repertoires in COVID-19. Only in-frame clones appear in the TCRdb table, and some are missing; sequencing was by immunoSEQ multiplex PCR. The sample shows about 130,000 clones, about four fifths of them seen only once. Adults between roughly 18 and 90 years of age took part from 20 to 25 US areas. CDR1 and CDR2 (germline): SGHVS, FQNEAQ. V dropped 1 base and J dropped 7 bases, with 14 bases sitting between them. The length of the CDR3 is 15 residues. The receptor comes from a man aged 45 to 65 who had recovered from COVID-19. This rearrangement joins TRBV7-8 to TRBJ2-1; D is possibly TRBD2 (7 bases). Input material: PBMCs or T cells enriched from blood (not recorded which). CDR3 in amino acids: CASSLEGGPRNEQFF. The CDR3 region has the DNA TGTGCCAGCAGCTTAGAGGGGGGGCCTAGGAATGAGCAGTTCTTC.